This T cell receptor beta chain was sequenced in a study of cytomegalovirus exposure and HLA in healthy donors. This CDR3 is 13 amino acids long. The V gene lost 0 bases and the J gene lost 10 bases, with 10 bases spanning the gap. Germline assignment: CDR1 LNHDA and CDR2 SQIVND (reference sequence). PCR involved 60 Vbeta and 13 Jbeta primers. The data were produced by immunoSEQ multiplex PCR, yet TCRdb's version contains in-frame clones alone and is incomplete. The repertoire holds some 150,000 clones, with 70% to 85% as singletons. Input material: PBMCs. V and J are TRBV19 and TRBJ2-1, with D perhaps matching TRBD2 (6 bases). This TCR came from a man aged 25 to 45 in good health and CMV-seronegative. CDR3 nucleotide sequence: TGTGCCAGTAGTATAGATAGGCGGGGCGAGCAGTTCTTC. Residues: CASSIDRRGEQFF.